One sample yielded the 14 T cell receptor beta chains listed below, sequenced in a study of spatial heterogeneity in lung cancer. Time point meaning: blood at routine non-recurrence follow-up after resection. One entry per CDR3 protein, called by TCRdb with MiXCR from the 5' RACE reads. The table has 20,000 or so distinct CDR3 sequences, 8% to 10% seen once. The specimen was PBMCs, collected at follow-up. All receptors derive from a female donor with early-stage non-small cell lung cancer.

The chain is built from TRBV7-2 and TRBJ2-5; 12 bases line up with TRBD2. The V and J ends lost 2 bases and 5 bases, in that order; junction bases with no gene match: 12. Per the germline V gene, CDR1 is SGHTA and CDR2 is FQGNSA. There are 18 residues in the CDR3. CDR3 DNA: TGTGCCAGCAGCTTATTAGGTCTAGCGGGGGGGCGAGTTGAGACCCAGTACTTC. Translating gives CASSLLGLAGGRVETQYF.

Comment on this clonotype: A much larger clone differs from this one at a single base, so this may be a read error. The rearrangement joins TRBV7-2 to TRBJ1-3; the D is unclear. Germline V lookup: CDR1 SGHTA, CDR2 FQGNSA. The CDR3 is 15 amino acids. The CDR3 sequence: CASSSPLSSGNTIHF. The CDR3, as DNA: TGTGCCAGCAGCTCACCCTTAAGCTCTGGAAACACCATACATTTT.

The CDR3 loop reads CASTPGGDIQYF. DNA for the CDR3: TGTGCCAGCACCCCAGGGGGTGACATTCAGTACTTC. This rearrangement joins TRBV6-5 to TRBJ2-4; 7 bases map to TRBD1. CDR3 length: 12 amino acids. The trim removed 7 bases at V and 8 bases at J, leaving 5 bases unmatched. Germline-derived CDR1 and CDR2 are MNHEY and SVGAGI.

This clonotype was counted ten times or more. The chain carries TRBV11-2 and TRBJ2-7; 9 bases agree with TRBD1. The germline CDR1 and CDR2 sequences are SGHAT and FQNNGV. The CDR3 has 14 residues. V dropped 5 bases and J dropped 4; count of bases not matched to a gene: 6. CDR3 coding DNA: TGTGCCAGCAGCCCCTTGACAGGGGGGTACGAGCAGTACTTC. Translating gives CASSPLTGGYEQYF. Looking up the rest from reference TRBV11-2 and TRBJ2-7 gives the full variable domain: EAGVAQSPRYKIIEKRQSVAFWCNPISGHATLYWYQQILGQGPKLLIQFQNNGVVDDSQLPKDRFSAERLKGVDSTLKIQPAKLEDSAVYLCASSPLTGGYEQYFGPGTRLTVT.

Many counts were recorded for this clonotype. The chain combines TRBV18 with TRBJ2-5, with 10 bases aligning to TRBD2. This CDR3 is built from 13 residues. V shed 5 bases, J shed 5 bases, and the junction held 2 bases outside the gene matches. Germline CDR1 KGHSH, CDR2 LQKENI. Here the CDR3 reads CASSSTSGETQYF. The CDR3 nucleotides read TGTGCCAGCTCATCGACTAGCGGGGAGACCCAGTACTTC.

This clonotype was seen many times. The rearrangement joins TRBV6-1 to TRBJ1-5, with TRBD1 matching 11 bases. CDR3 size: 15 residues. J lost 6 bases, V lost 7 bases, and 8 bases had no gene match. Germline-derived CDR1 and CDR2 are MNHNS and SASEGT. The CDR3 DNA follows: TGTGCCAGCATGGCCCCCGGACAGGGGGCTCAGCCCCAGCATTTT. This sequence encodes CASMAPGQGAQPQHF.

This clonotype was counted ten times or more. The V call is TRBV7-8, the J call TRBJ2-2; a weak D match, TRBD2 (6 bases). From germline, CDR1 is SGHVS and CDR2 FQNEAQ. Deletions cut 2 bases from V and 4 bases from J, with 11 bases between. The CDR3 is 15 residues long. Here the CDR3 DNA reads TGTGCCAGCAGCTTAACACTAGCAGCCACCGGGGAGCTGTTTTTT. This sequence encodes CASSLTLAATGELFF.

As concerns this clonotype: A much bigger clone sits one base away, suggesting this may be a read error. The chain joins TRBV30 to TRBJ2-1; D remains unclear. In germline, CDR1 is GTSNPN, CDR2 SVGIG (reference sequence). The CDR3 spans 12 residues. Trimming removed 4 bases from V and 2 bases from J, with 6 bases in between. The CDR3: CAWMKTYNEQFF. CDR3 sequence (DNA): TGTGCCTGGATGAAGACCTACAATGAGCAGTTCTTC. The whole variable domain, filled in from reference TRBV30 and TRBJ2-1, reads SQTIHQWPATLVQPVGSPLSLECTVEGTSNPNLYWYRQAAGRGLQLLFYSVGIGQISSEVPQNLSASRPQDRQFILSSKKLLLSDSGFYLCAWMKTYNEQFFGPGTRLTVL.

In DNA, the CDR3 is TGTGCCAGCTCACCAGGAAGGGCGGAGACCCAGTACTTC. It codes for CASSPGRAETQYF. This chain joins TRBV18 and TRBJ2-5; D unclear. V was shortened by 2 bases and J by 5 bases, with 9 bases between the two germline ends. The germline V gene encodes CDR1 KGHSH and CDR2 LQKENI. The CDR3 extends over 13 amino acids.

This chain connects TRBV28 to TRBJ2-7; 7 positions agree with TRBD1. Per the germline V gene, CDR1 is MDHEN and CDR2 is SYDVKM. Unmatched junction bases numbered 8, after V lost 6 bases and J lost 6 bases. There are 13 residues in the CDR3. The CDR3 here is CASRGQARGEQYF. The CDR3 nucleotides read TGTGCCAGCAGAGGACAGGCTCGCGGCGAGCAGTACTTC.

This clonotype was seen a handful of times. CDR3 in amino acids: CASRTRQANQPQHF. In DNA, the CDR3 is TGTGCCAGCAGGACACGACAGGCCAATCAGCCCCAGCATTTT. The rearrangement links TRBV2 to TRBJ1-5, with D perhaps TRBD1 (6 bases). This CDR3 contains 14 residues. CDR1 SNHLY and CDR2 FYNNEI come from the germline V gene. Deletions cut 6 bases from V and 3 bases from J, with 12 bases between.

The chain couples TRBV11-1 to TRBJ1-6; D uncertain. The germline V gene encodes CDR1 SGHAT and CDR2 FQDESV (reference sequence). Between the trimmed V and J ends, which lost 0 bases and 10 bases, there was a span of 10 bases. The CDR3 extends over 14 amino acids. CDR3 DNA sequence: TGTGCCAGCAGCTTAGCCTCCGGCAGGTCACCCCTCCACTTT. This gives the protein CASSLASGRSPLHF.

This clonotype was counted many times. The CDR3 DNA is TGTGCCAGCTCACCAGGTATCAACACTGAAGCTTTCTTT. Translated, it gives CASSPGINTEAFF. The chain is built from TRBV18 and TRBJ1-1; D not certain. Per germline, CDR1 KGHSH and CDR2 LQKENI. This CDR3 comprises 13 residues. V was shortened by 2 bases and J by 2 bases, with 6 bases between the two germline ends.

This clonotype was observed many times. The rearrangement links TRBV10-3 to TRBJ2-7, with 11 bases lining up with TRBD1. CDR3 length equals 14 residues. J gave up 2 bases and V 6 bases, and 3 bases lay outside the gene matches. CDR1 is ENHRY and CDR2 is SYGVKD in the germline V gene. The CDR3 DNA is TGTGCCATCAGCCTGGACAGGGGGCCCTACGAGCAGTACTTC. It is translated as CAISLDRGPYEQYF.